A selection of T cell receptor beta chains follows, all from one sample in a study of T cells after posttransplantation cyclophosphamide. Using immunoSEQ multiplex PCR, the repertoire was profiled, and TCRdb retains in-frame clones only, with some absent. The data show some 5,500 clones, with none appearing a single time. Sequencing used PBMCs, obtained after allogeneic stem cell transplant with posttransplant cyclophosphamide. The receptors derive from a male patient aged 60-70 years who received an allogeneic stem cell transplant from a related donor, was CMV-positive, and had no GVHD. Some T cells may arise from the graft donor. The CDR3 runs from the conserved cysteine through the conserved F or W. D genes are given only for firm matches. Expanded clones get a size class; other rows say once, few or many, or leave the size out.

TRBJ2-7 | TRBV18 | few | TRBD2 | CATRDYSYEQYF | TGTGCCACCCGGGACTACTCCTACGAGCAGTACTTC
TRBJ1-1 | TRBV6-1 | . | . | CASSQQGSTEAFF | TGTGCCAGCAGTCAACAGGGAAGTACTGAAGCTTTCTTT
TRBJ1-2 | TRBV27 | many | TRBD1 | CASRPQGNYGYTF | TGTGCCAGCAGACCACAGGGGAACTATGGCTACACCTTC
TRBJ2-2 | TRBV14 | many | . | CASSPTPTFTGELFF | TGTGCCAGCAGCCCGACTCCGACTTTTACCGGGGAGCTGTTTTTT
TRBJ1-1 | TRBV6-1 | many | TRBD1 | CASSETGAEAFF | TGTGCCAGCAGTGAAACAGGGGCTGAAGCTTTCTTT
TRBJ1-4 | TRBV7-9 | few | TRBD1 | CASSSRQGRNEKLFF | TGTGCCAGCAGCTCCAGACAGGGCAGGAATGAAAAACTGTTTTTT
TRBJ2-3 | TRBV18 | . | . | CASSPSQGSTDTQYF | TGTGCCAGCTCACCATCGCAGGGGAGCACAGATACGCAGTATTTT
TRBJ1-5 | TRBV7-8 | many | . | CASSLERLGNQPQHF | TGTGCCAGCAGCTTGGAAAGACTAGGAAATCAGCCCCAGCATTTT
TRBJ2-7 | TRBV7-6 | many | TRBD2 | CASSSGTSGSYEQYF | TGTGCCAGCAGCTCTGGGACTAGCGGGTCCTACGAGCAGTACTTC
TRBJ2-7 | TRBV18 | . | TRBD1 | CASSPNRDSPYEQYF | TGTGCCAGCTCACCCAACCGGGACAGCCCCTACGAGCAGTACTTC
TRBJ2-3 | TRBV7-2 | many | . | CASSLYFEETQYF | TGTGCCAGCAGCTTATATTTTGAGGAGACGCAGTATTTT
TRBJ1-3 | TRBV19 | many | TRBD1 | CASGKGTVIGNTIYF | TGTGCCAGTGGCAAAGGGACAGTCATTGGAAACACCATATATTTT
TRBJ1-1 | TRBV16 | many | . | CASSQFGRAGDTEAFF | TGTGCCAGCAGCCAATTCGGGAGGGCAGGAGACACTGAAGCTTTCTTT
TRBJ2-3 | TRBV2 | . | . | CASRGGGGGTTDTQYF | TGTGCCAGCAGAGGGGGCGGCGGGGGGACCACAGATACGCAGTATTTT
TRBJ1-5 | TRBV7-9 | few | . | CASSVRSNQPQHF | TGTGCCAGCAGCGTCAGGAGCAATCAGCCCCAGCATTTT
TRBJ2-5 | TRBV5-4 | many | TRBD1 | CASSTGGSQETQYF | TGTGCCAGCAGTACAGGGGGCTCACAAGAGACCCAGTACTTC
TRBJ2-5 | TRBV19 | many | TRBD1 | CATDRGGETQYF | TGTGCCACGGACAGGGGAGGCGAGACCCAGTACTTC
TRBJ2-7 | TRBV7-3 | few | . | CASSPTGAYEQYF | TGTGCCAGCAGCCCGACGGGAGCCTACGAGCAGTACTTC
TRBJ1-2 | TRBV6-5 | many | . | CASSYHQGRGYTF | TGTGCCAGCAGTTACCATCAGGGTCGAGGCTACACCTTC
TRBJ1-6 | TRBV27 | . | . | CATHKGGSYNSPLHF | TGTGCCACCCACAAAGGGGGCTCCTATAATTCACCCCTCCACTTT
TRBJ2-3 | TRBV15 | few | . | CATSLQGLAVTDTQYF | TGTGCCACCAGCTTGCAGGGGCTAGCGGTCACAGATACGCAGTATTTT
TRBJ2-2 | TRBV28 | few | TRBD2 | CAVIGGGALNTGELFF | TGTGCCGTTATAGGCGGGGGGGCCCTAAACACCGGGGAGCTGTTTTTT
TRBJ1-2 | TRBV6-6 | many | . | CASRTGEGVGYGYTF | TGTGCCAGCAGGACCGGGGAGGGAGTTGGCTATGGCTACACCTTC
TRBJ1-1 | TRBV9 | many | TRBD1 | CASSGDRDRGWYTEAFF | TGTGCCAGCAGCGGGGACCGGGACAGGGGTTGGTACACTGAAGCTTTCTTT
TRBJ1-5 | TRBV4-2 | many | . | CASSQDLDPGIQPQHF | TGTGCCAGCAGCCAAGATCTTGACCCGGGGATCCAGCCCCAGCATTTT
TRBJ2-3 | TRBV7-9 | few | TRBD2 | CASSPGLADTTDTQYF | TGTGCCAGCAGCCCCGGACTAGCGGACACCACAGATACGCAGTATTTT
TRBJ1-4 | TRBV9 | many | TRBD1 | CASSSRTGLAGEKLFF | TGTGCCAGCAGCTCAAGGACAGGGTTGGCGGGTGAAAAACTGTTTTTT
TRBJ2-7 | TRBV1 | few | . | CISTRSSGGGKSSYEQYF | TGCATCAGCACCCGATCTAGCGGGGGGGGAAAAAGCTCCTACGAGCAGTACTTC
TRBJ1-2 | TRBV6-5 | many | . | CASSLTVNYGYTF | TGTGCCAGCAGTCTGACAGTTAACTATGGCTACACCTTC
TRBJ2-3 | TRBV4-1 | many | . | CASAIRGSDTQYF | TGCGCCAGCGCCATAAGGGGTTCAGATACGCAGTATTTT
TRBJ2-1 | TRBV7-2 | many | TRBD1 | CASSTGGTGGNEQFF | TGTGCCAGCAGCACAGGCGGGACAGGGGGCAATGAGCAGTTCTTC
TRBJ1-1 | TRBV10-1 | many | TRBD1 | CASSDGAMGPGGYTEAFF | TGCGCCAGCAGTGATGGGGCCATGGGACCAGGGGGCTACACTGAAGCTTTCTTT
TRBJ2-7 | TRBV6-5 | many | TRBD2 | CASSYSEAGVYEQYF | TGTGCCAGCAGTTACTCAGAAGCGGGGGTCTACGAGCAGTACTTC
TRBJ1-1 | TRBV13 | many | TRBD1 | CASSAAGTENTEAFF | TGTGCCAGCAGCGCCGCCGGGACAGAGAACACTGAAGCTTTCTTT
TRBJ1-3 | TRBV11-2 | few | . | CANSLDGFLSGNTIYF | TGTGCCAACAGCTTAGACGGGTTTCTCTCTGGAAACACCATATATTTT
TRBJ1-1 | TRBV7-9 | few | . | CASRALQGGTEAFF | TGTGCCAGCAGGGCCCTACAGGGTGGGACTGAAGCTTTCTTT
TRBJ1-2 | TRBV27 | many | . | CASSLSAGNYGYTF | TGTGCCAGCAGTTTATCGGCAGGAAACTATGGCTACACCTTC
TRBJ2-1 | TRBV7-9 | many | . | CASSLARWAPGGNEQFF | TGTGCCAGCAGCTTAGCGAGGTGGGCACCCGGGGGCAATGAGCAGTTCTTC
TRBJ1-6 | TRBV7-2 | many | . | CASSQGQKLFYSPLHF | TGTGCCAGCAGCCAGGGACAAAAGTTGTTCTATTCACCCCTCCACTTT
TRBJ2-2 | TRBV5-6 | . | . | CASSLGPANTGELFF | TGTGCCAGCAGCTTGGGCCCGGCGAACACCGGGGAGCTGTTTTTT
TRBJ2-5 | TRBV5-1 | many | TRBD1 | CASSAGTGPGETQYF | TGCGCCAGCAGCGCCGGGACAGGACCCGGGGAGACCCAGTACTTC
TRBJ1-3 | TRBV11-2 | medium-sized | TRBD1 | CASSLRRDRSDTIYF | TGTGCCAGCAGCCTAAGGCGGGACAGATCAGACACCATATATTTT
TRBJ2-3 | TRBV5-1 | many | TRBD2 | CASSSQRTSGGFSTDTQYF | TGCGCCAGCAGCTCGCAAAGGACTAGCGGGGGGTTTAGCACAGATACGCAGTATTTT
TRBJ2-3 | TRBV2 | many | TRBD1 | CASSEMDRVEDTQYF | TGTGCCAGCAGTGAAATGGACAGGGTAGAAGATACGCAGTATTTT
TRBJ1-2 | TRBV18 | few | TRBD1 | CASSPSYGDSNNGYTF | TGTGCCAGCTCACCTTCATACGGGGACAGCAACAATGGCTACACCTTC
TRBJ1-2 | TRBV11-3 | many | . | CASSFGPGAISF | .
TRBJ1-5 | TRBV25-1 | few | TRBD1 | CASSEPDRGDQPQHF | TGTGCCAGCAGTGAACCCGACAGGGGCGATCAGCCCCAGCATTTT
TRBJ2-3 | TRBV4-1 | . | TRBD2 | CASSQDSAGGLRDTQYF | TGCGCCAGCAGCCAAGATTCGGCGGGGGGGCTCAGAGATACGCAGTATTTT
TRBJ1-5 | TRBV28 | many | . | CASSSSAGRFNQPQHF | TGTGCCAGCAGCTCCTCCGCAGGAAGGTTCAATCAGCCCCAGCATTTT